The sequence of this TCR beta chain was determined in a study of T-cell reconstitution after alpha-beta-depleted transplantation in children. Study outcomes and limitations: A year had passed since transplant, and T-cell counts and diversity by then came mostly from newly produced T cells. Alpha-beta T cells present about two months after transplant were reported to originate from several hundred expanded graft clones.

About this clonotype: Its antigen is unknown.

Germline CDR1 reads SEHNR; CDR2 reads FQNEAQ (reference sequence). The CDR3 runs 14 residues. V was clipped by 3 bases and J by 5 bases, with 13 bases between them. As it was prepared, the TCRbeta library received unique molecular identifiers. TCRdb used MiXCR to reprocess the PCR reads, holding one entry per CDR3 protein. The repertoire holds 450,000 to 550,000 distinct CDR3 sequences, with approximately 10% as singletons. This chain joins TRBV7-9 and TRBJ2-5; D gene ambiguous. This TCR derives from a female patient aged 2-9 years who had a stem cell transplant for aplastic anemia, so the T cells may come from the graft donor. The specimen was PBMCs, mostly from graft donor cells, collected 180 days after TCRalphabeta/CD19-depleted stem cell transplant. CDR3 sequence reads: CASSFSNQRETQYF. The CDR3 DNA sequence: TGTGCCAGCAGCTTCTCGAATCAACGGGAGACCCAGTACTTC.